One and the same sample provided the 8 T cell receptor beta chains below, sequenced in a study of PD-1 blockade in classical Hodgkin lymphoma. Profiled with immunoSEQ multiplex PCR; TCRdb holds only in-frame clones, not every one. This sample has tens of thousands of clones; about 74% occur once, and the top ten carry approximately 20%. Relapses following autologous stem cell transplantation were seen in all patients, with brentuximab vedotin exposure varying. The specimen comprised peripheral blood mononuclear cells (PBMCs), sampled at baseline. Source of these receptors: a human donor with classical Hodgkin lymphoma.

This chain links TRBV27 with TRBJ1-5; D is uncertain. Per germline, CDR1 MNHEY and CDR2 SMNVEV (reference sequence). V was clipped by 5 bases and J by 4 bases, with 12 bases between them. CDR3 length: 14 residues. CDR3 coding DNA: TGTGCCAGCAGTCCCGTGTGGGGAAATCAGCCCCAGCATTTT. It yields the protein CASSPVWGNQPQHF.

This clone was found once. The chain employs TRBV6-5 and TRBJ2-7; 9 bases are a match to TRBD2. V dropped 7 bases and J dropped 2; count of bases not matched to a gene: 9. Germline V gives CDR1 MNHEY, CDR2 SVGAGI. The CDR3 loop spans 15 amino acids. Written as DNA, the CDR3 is TGTGCCAGCACCATTAGTCCTAGCGGGGCCTACGAGCAGTACTTC. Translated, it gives CASTISPSGAYEQYF.

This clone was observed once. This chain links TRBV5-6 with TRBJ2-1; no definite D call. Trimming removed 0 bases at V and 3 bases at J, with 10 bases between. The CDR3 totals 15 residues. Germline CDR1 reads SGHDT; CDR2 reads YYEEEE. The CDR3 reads CASSLDTVRYNEQFF. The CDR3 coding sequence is TGTGCCAGCAGCTTGGATACGGTACGCTACAATGAGCAGTTCTTC. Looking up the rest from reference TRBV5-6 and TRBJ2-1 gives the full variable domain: DAGVTQSPTHLIKTRGQQVTLRCSPKSGHDTVSWYQQALGQGPQFIFQYYEEEERQRGNFPDRFSGHQFPNYSSELNVNALLLGDSALYLCASSLDTVRYNEQFFGPGTRLTVL.

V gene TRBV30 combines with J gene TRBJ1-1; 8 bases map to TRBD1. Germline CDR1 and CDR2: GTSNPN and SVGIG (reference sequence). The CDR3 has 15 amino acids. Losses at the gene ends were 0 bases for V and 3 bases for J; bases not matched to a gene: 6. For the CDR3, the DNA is TGTGCCTGGAGTGTTCCGACAGGGGCTGACACTGAAGCTTTCTTT. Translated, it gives CAWSVPTGADTEAFF.

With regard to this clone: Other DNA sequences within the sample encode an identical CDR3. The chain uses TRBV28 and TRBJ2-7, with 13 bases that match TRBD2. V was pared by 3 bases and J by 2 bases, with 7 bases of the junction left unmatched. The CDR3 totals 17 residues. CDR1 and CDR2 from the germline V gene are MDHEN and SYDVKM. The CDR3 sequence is CASSLTPGTSGTYEQYF. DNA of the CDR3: TGTGCCAGCAGTTTGACCCCCGGGACTAGCGGGACCTACGAGCAGTACTTC. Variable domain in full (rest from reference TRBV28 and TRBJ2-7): DVKVTQSSRYLVKRTGEKVFLECVQDMDHENMFWYRQDPGLGLRLIYFSYDVKMKEKGDIPEGYSVSREKKERFSLILESASTNQTSMYLCASSLTPGTSGTYEQYFGPGTRLTVT.

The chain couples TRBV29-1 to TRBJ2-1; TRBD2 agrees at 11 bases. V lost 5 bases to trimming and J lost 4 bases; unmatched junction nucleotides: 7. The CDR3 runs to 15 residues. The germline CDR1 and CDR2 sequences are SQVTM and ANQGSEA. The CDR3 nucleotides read TGCAGCGTTCCCGAGGGACTAGCGGTTTACAATGAGCAGTTCTTC. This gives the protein CSVPEGLAVYNEQFF.

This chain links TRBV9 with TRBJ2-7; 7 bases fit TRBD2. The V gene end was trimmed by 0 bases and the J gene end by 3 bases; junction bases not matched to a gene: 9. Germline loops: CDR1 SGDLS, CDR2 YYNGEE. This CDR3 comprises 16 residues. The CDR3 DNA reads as TGTGCCAGCAGCGTAGGACACGGGGGGTCGGGCTACGAGCAGTACTTC. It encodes CASSVGHGGSGYEQYF.

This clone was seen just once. CDR3 nucleotides: TGTGCCAGCAGAATCACCCCCGGCACTGAAGCTTTCTTT. It is translated as CASRITPGTEAFF. The chain couples TRBV5-6 to TRBJ1-1; D remains unclear. V lost 5 bases and J lost 4, with 12 bases in between. Germline V gene sequence: CDR1 SGHDT, CDR2 YYEEEE. This CDR3 has 13 amino acids.